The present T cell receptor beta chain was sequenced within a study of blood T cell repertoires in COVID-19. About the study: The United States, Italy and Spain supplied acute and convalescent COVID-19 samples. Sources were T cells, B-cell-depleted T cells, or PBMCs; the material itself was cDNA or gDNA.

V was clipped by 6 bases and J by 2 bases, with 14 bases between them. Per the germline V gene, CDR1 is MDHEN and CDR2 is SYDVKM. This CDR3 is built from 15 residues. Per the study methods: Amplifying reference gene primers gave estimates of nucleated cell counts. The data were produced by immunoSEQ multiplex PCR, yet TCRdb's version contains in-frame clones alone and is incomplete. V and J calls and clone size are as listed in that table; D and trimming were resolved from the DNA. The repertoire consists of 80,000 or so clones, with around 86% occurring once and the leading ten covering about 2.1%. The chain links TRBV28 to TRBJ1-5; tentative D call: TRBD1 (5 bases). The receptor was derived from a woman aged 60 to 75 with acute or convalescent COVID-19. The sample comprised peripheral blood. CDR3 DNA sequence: TGTGCCAGCAGCTTAGCGGGGCCCGGCAATCAGCCCCAGCATTTT. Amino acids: CASSLAGPGNQPQHF.